This T cell receptor (beta chain) was identified during a study of OX40 agonist ivuxolimab in advanced cancers. Germline assignment: CDR1 SGHRS and CDR2 YFSETQ. V was clipped by 0 bases and J by 4 bases; unmatched bases: 2. This CDR3 is built from 14 residues. Some clones are missing from TCRdb's copy, which holds only in-frame ones; the method was immunoSEQ multiplex PCR. The sample has about 94,000 clones, about nine tenths seen once. Study observations and caveats: The study did not work out the antigen specificity of the expanded peripheral T cells. In CD8+ T cells, expanded clones were on average more numerous than in CD4+.

This clone was counted only a few times. No antigen is known for it. The source is an adult with an advanced solid tumor such as melanoma, head and neck, liver or kidney cancer. The sequencing used CD4+ or CD8+ T cells sorted from blood, collected in a trial of the OX40 agonist ivuxolimab. The V and J genes are TRBV5-1 and TRBJ2-5; 8 bases line up with TRBD2. DNA for the CDR3: TGCGCCAGCAGCTTGGGCGGGGGGAGAGAGACCCAGTACTTC. Translated: CASSLGGGRETQYF.